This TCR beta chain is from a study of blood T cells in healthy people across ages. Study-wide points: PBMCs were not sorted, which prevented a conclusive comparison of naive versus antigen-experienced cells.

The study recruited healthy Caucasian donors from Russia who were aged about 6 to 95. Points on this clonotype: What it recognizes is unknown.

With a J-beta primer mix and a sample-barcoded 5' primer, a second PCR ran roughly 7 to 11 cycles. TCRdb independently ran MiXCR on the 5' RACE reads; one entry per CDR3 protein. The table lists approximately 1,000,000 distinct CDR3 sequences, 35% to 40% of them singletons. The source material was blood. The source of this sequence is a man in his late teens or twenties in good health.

The CDR3 sequence is CASSDVEGTAYNEQFF. CDR3 sequence (DNA): TGTGCCAGCAGTGACGTTGAGGGGACGGCATACAATGAGCAGTTCTTC. The chain uses TRBV25-1 and TRBJ2-1; perhaps D is TRBD1 or TRBD2 (5 bases each). The germline CDR1 and CDR2 sequences are MGHDK and SYGVNS. The CDR3 has 16 amino acids. Trimming left V 3 bases short and J 4 bases short, with 16 bases between.